The 16 T cell receptor beta chains below were found in one sample sequenced in a study of T cell responses to AZD1222 COVID-19 vaccine (dated by TCRdb to the early 2020s). The intended sense of this specimen's time point label: baseline before first vaccination. Libraries came from the immunoSEQ multiplex PCR assay. This is the immuneACCESS table as TCRdb keeps it, with only in-frame sequences that have V and J called. A part of the clones is gone; compared with another copy, unresolved V genes explain less than half, and the rest is unexplained. This sample is represented by 150,000 to 200,000 clones; around nine tenths of them were singletons. The ten largest account for 2.6% of the sample. The material was peripheral blood, obtained on day 0 of AZD1222 vaccination. These TCRs come from an adult in good health.

The chain carries TRBV19 and TRBJ1-4; D gene unclear. The germline CDR1 and CDR2 sequences are LNHDA and SQIVND (reference sequence). The CDR3 contains 18 residues. Trimming cost V 3 bases and J 0 bases, with 17 bases left between them. In DNA, the CDR3 is TGTGCCAGTAGTATCAGAGGTGGCGTGGCCGCAACTAATGAAAAACTGTTTTTT. Amino acids: CASSIRGGVAATNEKLFF.

The V gene is TRBV19, the J gene TRBJ1-1; no definite D call. This CDR3 spans 14 amino acids. Germline lookup yields CDR1 LNHDA and CDR2 SQIVND (reference sequence). V gave up 2 bases and J gave up 1 base, with 8 bases separating them. In DNA form, the CDR3 reads TGTGCCAGTAGTATAAGGGCCACGAACACTGAAGCTTTCTTT. Encoded protein: CASSIRATNTEAFF.

J is TRBJ1-5 and V is TRBV19; no clear D gene. V lost 6 bases and J lost 5, with 8 bases in between. Germline V gene data show CDR1 as LNHDA and CDR2 as SQIVND (reference sequence). This CDR3 is 12 amino acids long. The CDR3 sequence: CASRTLDQPQHF. CDR3 coding DNA: TGTGCCAGTAGGACTCTGGATCAGCCCCAGCATTTT.

V usage is TRBV5-1 and J usage is TRBJ2-1; 13 nucleotides align to TRBD2. Germline trimming cut 4 bases from V and 9 bases from J; bases unmatched to any gene: 4. The CDR3 is made up of 14 amino acids. Per the germline V gene, CDR1 is SGHRS and CDR2 is YFSETQ. This CDR3 is CASSTGTSGTEQFF. CDR3 in DNA: TGCGCCAGCAGCACCGGGACTAGCGGGACTGAGCAGTTCTTC.

The V gene is TRBV11-2, the J gene TRBJ2-5; 8 bases line up with TRBD2. J lost 1 base, V lost 4 bases, and 2 bases had no gene match. Per germline, CDR1 SGHAT and CDR2 FQNNGV. The CDR3 covers 14 residues. CDR3 sequence (DNA): TGTGCCAGCAGCTCCCTAGCGGGCCAAGAGACCCAGTACTTC. It yields the protein CASSSLAGQETQYF.

The chain combines TRBV10-2 with TRBJ1-2, with a tentative D call TRBD1 (5 bases). This CDR3 region has 12 residues. V was cut by 9 bases and J by 2 bases, with 10 bases left in between. Germline V gene data show CDR1 as WSHSY and CDR2 as SAAADI. In nucleotides, the CDR3 is TGCGCCAGTCAAACAGGAAACTATGGCTACACCTTC. The encoded protein is CASQTGNYGYTF.

The chain has TRBV20-1 and TRBJ2-1; the D gene is possibly TRBD2 (6 bases). Trimming pared 3 bases from V and 9 bases from J, leaving 18 bases between. This CDR3 comprises 14 residues. Germline CDR1 and CDR2: DFQATT and SNEGSKA (reference sequence). The CDR3 region is CSASHPGDRGEQFF. The CDR3 DNA sequence: TGCAGTGCTAGTCACCCGGGAGACAGAGGTGAGCAGTTCTTC.

The J gene is TRBJ2-5, the V gene TRBV5-4, with 11 bases that match TRBD2. Trimming took 3 bases from V and 3 from J; bases not matched to a gene: 4. The CDR3 covers 15 residues. Germline CDR1 SGHNT, CDR2 YYREEE (reference sequence). CDR3 residues: CASSSRLAGKETQYF. CDR3 bases: TGTGCCAGCAGCTCTAGACTAGCGGGAAAAGAGACCCAGTACTTC.

About this clone itself: Other DNA variants within this sample encode the same CDR3. This chain uses TRBV10-3 with TRBJ1-1, with 7 positions matching TRBD1. Per the germline V gene, CDR1 is ENHRY and CDR2 is SYGVKD. The ends lost 0 bases at V and 0 bases at J; junction bases unmatched: 1. CDR3 length: 15 amino acids. The CDR3 coding sequence is TGTGCCATCAGTGAGTCGGACAGGCTGAACACTGAAGCTTTCTTT. Residues: CAISESDRLNTEAFF.

Written as DNA, the CDR3 is TGTGCCAGCAGCACCGGACAGACAGATACGCAGTATTTT. Residues: CASSTGQTDTQYF. V is TRBV6-5 and J is TRBJ2-3; TRBD1 is a possible D gene (6 bases). The V end lost 6 bases, the J end lost 3 bases, and 10 bases lay between the germline ends. The CDR3 covers 13 residues. The germline gives CDR1 MNHEY, CDR2 SVGAGI.

The chain is built from TRBV9 and TRBJ1-1; D unclear. Trimming removed 0 bases from V and 5 bases from J, with 8 bases in between. Germline loops: CDR1 SGDLS, CDR2 YYNGEE. CDR3 length: 13 residues. The CDR3 reads CASSVEAGTEAFF. The CDR3 region has the DNA TGTGCCAGCAGCGTAGAAGCCGGTACTGAAGCTTTCTTT.

This chain uses TRBV7-9 with TRBJ2-5; 11 bases match TRBD1. Germline values: CDR1 SEHNR, CDR2 FQNEAQ (reference sequence). The V segment lost 4 bases and the J segment 4 bases; nucleotides outside the gene matches: 5. The CDR3 loop spans 15 amino acids. CDR3 sequence (DNA): TGTGCCAGCAGCTCTTGGACAGGGGGCGTAGAGACCCAGTACTTC. Translation gives CASSSWTGGVETQYF.

The chain uses TRBV2 and TRBJ2-1; D is perhaps TRBD2 (6 bases). The CDR3 spans 15 residues. Deletions cut 4 bases from V and 5 bases from J, with 15 bases between. Germline values: CDR1 SNHLY, CDR2 FYNNEI. As DNA, the CDR3 is TGTGCCAGCAGTGGGGACTCCTCAAAAGACAATGAGCAGTTCTTC. This encodes CASSGDSSKDNEQFF.

The genes are TRBV18 and TRBJ1-1; 7 nucleotides match TRBD1. CDR3 length: 17 amino acids. The germline V gene encodes CDR1 KGHSH and CDR2 LQKENI. Germline trimming cut 1 base from V and 0 bases from J; bases unmatched to any gene: 8. The CDR3 region is CASSPLGLQGVNTEAFF. The CDR3 DNA reads as TGTGCCAGCTCACCACTGGGACTCCAGGGGGTGAACACTGAAGCTTTCTTT.

The V call is TRBV20-1, the J call TRBJ1-1, with no clear D. The ends were cut back, 3 bases at V and 1 base at J, with 6 bases in the middle. The CDR3 runs to 12 residues. The V gene's germline CDR1 is DFQATT and CDR2 SNEGSKA (reference sequence). The CDR3 region is CSASSGNTEAFF. CDR3 sequence (DNA): TGCAGTGCTAGTTCGGGGAACACTGAAGCTTTCTTT.

J is TRBJ1-3 and V is TRBV5-1; no reliable D call. CDR1 is SGHRS, CDR2 YFSETQ, per germline. The CDR3 is 15 residues long. Trimming pared 4 bases from V and 0 bases from J, leaving 11 bases between. CDR3 amino acids: CASSLRGDSGNTIYF. The CDR3 DNA reads as TGCGCCAGCAGCCTGCGTGGGGACTCTGGAAACACCATATATTTT.